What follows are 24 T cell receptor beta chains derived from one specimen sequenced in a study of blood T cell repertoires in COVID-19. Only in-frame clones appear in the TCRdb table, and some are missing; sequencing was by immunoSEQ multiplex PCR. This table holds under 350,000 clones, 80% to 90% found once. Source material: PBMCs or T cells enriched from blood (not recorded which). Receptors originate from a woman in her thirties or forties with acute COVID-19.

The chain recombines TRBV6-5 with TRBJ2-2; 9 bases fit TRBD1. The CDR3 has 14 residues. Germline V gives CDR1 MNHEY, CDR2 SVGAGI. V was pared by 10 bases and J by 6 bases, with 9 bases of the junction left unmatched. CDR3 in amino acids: CATTPGQGPGELFF. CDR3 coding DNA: TGTGCCACTACTCCGGGACAGGGCCCCGGGGAGCTGTTTTTT.

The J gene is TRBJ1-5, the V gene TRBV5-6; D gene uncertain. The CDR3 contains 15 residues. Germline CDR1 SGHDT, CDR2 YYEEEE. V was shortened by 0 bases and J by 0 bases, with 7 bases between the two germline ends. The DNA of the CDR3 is TGTGCCAGCAGCTTGGAGGCGGATAGCAATCAGCCCCAGCATTTT. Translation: CASSLEADSNQPQHF.

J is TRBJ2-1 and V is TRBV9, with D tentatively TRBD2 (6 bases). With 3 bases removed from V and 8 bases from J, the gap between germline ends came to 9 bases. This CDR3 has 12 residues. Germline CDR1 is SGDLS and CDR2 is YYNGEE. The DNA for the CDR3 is TGTGCCAGCAGCGCAGGAGGGGATGAGCAGTTCTTC. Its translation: CASSAGGDEQFF.

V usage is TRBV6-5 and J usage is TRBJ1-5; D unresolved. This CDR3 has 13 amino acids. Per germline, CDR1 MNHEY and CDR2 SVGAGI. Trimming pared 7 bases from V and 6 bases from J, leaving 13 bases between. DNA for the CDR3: TGTGCCAGCACCACTCTAGCCGGTCAGCCCCAGCATTTT. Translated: CASTTLAGQPQHF.

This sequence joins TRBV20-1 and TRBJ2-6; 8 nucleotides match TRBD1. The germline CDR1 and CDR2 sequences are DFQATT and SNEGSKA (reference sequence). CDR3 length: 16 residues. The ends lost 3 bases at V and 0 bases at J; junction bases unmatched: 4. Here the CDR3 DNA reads TGCAGTGCTAGTGCAGGGGGCTTCTCTGGGGCCAACGTCCTGACTTTC. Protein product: CSASAGGFSGANVLTF.

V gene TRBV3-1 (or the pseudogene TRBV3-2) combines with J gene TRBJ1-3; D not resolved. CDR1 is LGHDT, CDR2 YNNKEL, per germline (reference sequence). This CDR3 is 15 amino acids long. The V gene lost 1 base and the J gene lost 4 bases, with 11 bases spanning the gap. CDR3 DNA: TGTGCCAGCAGCCAAGCCGGTGGCAGGGGAAACACCATATATTTT. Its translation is CASSQAGGRGNTIYF.

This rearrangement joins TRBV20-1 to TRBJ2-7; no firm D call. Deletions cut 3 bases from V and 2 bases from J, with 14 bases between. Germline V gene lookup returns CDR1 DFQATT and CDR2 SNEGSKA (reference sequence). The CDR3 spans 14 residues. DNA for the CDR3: TGCAGTGCTAGTGTTCCGAGAAGTCCCTACGAGCAGTACTTC. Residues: CSASVPRSPYEQYF.

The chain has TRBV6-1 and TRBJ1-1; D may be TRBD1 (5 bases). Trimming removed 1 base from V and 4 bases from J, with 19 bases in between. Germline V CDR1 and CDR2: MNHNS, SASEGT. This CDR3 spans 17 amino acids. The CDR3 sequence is CASSEGFRVRRPTEAFF. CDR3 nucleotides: TGTGCCAGCAGTGAAGGTTTCAGGGTTAGGCGTCCCACTGAAGCTTTCTTT.

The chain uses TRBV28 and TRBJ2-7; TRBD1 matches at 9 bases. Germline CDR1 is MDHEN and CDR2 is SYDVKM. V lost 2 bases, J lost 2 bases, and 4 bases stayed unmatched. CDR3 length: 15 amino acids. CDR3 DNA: TGTGCCAGCAGTTTAGGGACAGGGCGACCCTACGAGCAGTACTTC. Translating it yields CASSLGTGRPYEQYF.

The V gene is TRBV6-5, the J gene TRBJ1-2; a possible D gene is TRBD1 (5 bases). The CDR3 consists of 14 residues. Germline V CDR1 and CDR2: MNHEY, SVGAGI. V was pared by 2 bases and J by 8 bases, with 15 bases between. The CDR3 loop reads CASSYRGGGLGYTF. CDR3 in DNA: TGTGCCAGCAGTTACAGGGGAGGCGGACTGGGCTACACCTTC.

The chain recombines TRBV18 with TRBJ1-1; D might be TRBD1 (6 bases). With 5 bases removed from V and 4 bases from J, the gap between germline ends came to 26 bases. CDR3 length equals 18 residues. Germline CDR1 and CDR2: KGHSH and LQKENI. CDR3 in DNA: TGTGCCAGCTCAAAACTGGCACCCTCCGCAACAGGGCTCACTGAAGCTTTCTTT. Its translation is CASSKLAPSATGLTEAFF.

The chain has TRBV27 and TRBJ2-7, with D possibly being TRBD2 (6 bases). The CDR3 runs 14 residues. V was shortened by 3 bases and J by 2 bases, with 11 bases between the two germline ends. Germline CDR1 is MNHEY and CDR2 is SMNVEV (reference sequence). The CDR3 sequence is CASSFKAGTYEQYF. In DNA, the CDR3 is TGTGCCAGCAGTTTCAAGGCGGGGACCTACGAGCAGTACTTC.

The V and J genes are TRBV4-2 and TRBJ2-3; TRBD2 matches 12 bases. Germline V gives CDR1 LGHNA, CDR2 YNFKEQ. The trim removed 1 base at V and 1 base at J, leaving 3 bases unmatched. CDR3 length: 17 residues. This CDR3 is CASSQGLAGAGTDTQYF. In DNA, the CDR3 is TGTGCCAGCAGCCAAGGACTAGCGGGAGCTGGCACAGATACGCAGTATTTT.

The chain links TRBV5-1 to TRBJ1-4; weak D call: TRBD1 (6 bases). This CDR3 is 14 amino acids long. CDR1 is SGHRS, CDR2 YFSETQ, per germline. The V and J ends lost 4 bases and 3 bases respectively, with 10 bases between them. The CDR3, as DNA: TGCGCCAGCAGCAGACAGGCCTCTAATGAAAAACTGTTTTTT. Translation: CASSRQASNEKLFF.

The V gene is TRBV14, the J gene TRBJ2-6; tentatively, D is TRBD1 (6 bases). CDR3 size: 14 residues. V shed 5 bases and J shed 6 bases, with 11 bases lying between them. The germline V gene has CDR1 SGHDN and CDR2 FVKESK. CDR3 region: CASSVQGPANVLTF. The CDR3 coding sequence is TGTGCCAGCAGCGTACAGGGACCGGCCAACGTCCTGACTTTC.

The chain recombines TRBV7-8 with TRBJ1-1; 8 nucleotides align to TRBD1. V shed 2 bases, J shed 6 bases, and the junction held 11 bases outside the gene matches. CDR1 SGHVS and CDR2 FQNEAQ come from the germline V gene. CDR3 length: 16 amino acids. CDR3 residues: CASSLYGTGKFPEAFF. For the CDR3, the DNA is TGTGCCAGCAGCTTATATGGGACAGGCAAATTCCCTGAAGCTTTCTTT.

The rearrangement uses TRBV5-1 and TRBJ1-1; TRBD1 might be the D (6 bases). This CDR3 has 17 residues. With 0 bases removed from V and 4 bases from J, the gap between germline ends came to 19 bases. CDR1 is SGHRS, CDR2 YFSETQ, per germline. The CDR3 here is CASSLAFGGIPSTEAFF. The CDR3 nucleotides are TGCGCCAGCAGCTTGGCCTTTGGGGGCATTCCCAGCACTGAAGCTTTCTTT.

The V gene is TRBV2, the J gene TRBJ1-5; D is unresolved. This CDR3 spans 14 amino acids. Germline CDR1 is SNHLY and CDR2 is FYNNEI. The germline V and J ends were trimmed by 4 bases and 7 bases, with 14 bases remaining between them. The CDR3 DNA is TGTGCCAGCAGTGTCATCAGCAGGATCCAGCCCCAGCATTTT. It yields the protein CASSVISRIQPQHF.

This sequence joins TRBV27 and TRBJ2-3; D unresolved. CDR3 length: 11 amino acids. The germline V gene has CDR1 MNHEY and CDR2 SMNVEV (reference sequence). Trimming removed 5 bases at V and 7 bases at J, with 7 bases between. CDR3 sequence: CASSALNTQYF. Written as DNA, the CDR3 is TGTGCCAGCAGTGCCCTAAATACGCAGTATTTT.

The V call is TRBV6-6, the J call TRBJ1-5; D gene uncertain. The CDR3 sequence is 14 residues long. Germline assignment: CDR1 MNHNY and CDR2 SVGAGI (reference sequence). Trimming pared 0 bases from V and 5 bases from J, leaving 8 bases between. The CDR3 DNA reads TGTGCCAGCAGTTACTCGAGTATTGATCAGCCCCAGCATTTT. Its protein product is CASSYSSIDQPQHF.

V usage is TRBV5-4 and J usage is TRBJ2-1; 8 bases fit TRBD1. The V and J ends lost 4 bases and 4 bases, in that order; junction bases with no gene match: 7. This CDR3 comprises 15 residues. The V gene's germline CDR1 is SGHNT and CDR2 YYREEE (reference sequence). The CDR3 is CASSQGQGPYNEQFF. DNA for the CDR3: TGTGCCAGCAGCCAAGGACAGGGTCCATACAATGAGCAGTTCTTC.

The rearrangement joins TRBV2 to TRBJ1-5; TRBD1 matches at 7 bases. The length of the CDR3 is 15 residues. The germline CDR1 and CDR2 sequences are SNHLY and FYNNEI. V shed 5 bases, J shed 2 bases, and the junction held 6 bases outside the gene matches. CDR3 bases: TGTGCCAGCAGTCGAGCTGGGACAGGCAATCAGCCCCAGCATTTT. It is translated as CASSRAGTGNQPQHF.

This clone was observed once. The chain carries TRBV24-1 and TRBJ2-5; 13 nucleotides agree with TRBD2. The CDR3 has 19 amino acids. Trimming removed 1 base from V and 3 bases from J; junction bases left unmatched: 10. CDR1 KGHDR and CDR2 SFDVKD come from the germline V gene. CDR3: CATSDFSSKTSGGEETQYF. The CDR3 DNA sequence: TGTGCCACCAGTGATTTCTCAAGTAAAACTAGCGGGGGGGAAGAGACCCAGTACTTC.

CDR3 nucleotides: TGTGCCAGCAGTTACGAGGGCAGATACCAAGAGACCCAGTACTTC. It encodes CASSYEGRYQETQYF. This chain uses TRBV6-2 or TRBV6-3 with TRBJ2-5; weak D call: TRBD2 (5 bases). The CDR3 has 15 amino acids. V gave up 2 bases and J gave up 0 bases, with 10 bases separating them. Germline CDR1 MNHEY, CDR2 SVGEGT.